The clone carrying this TCR beta chain has a handful of counts. Its matching antigen is unknown. Arm-PCR of CDR3 regions and iRepertoire HTBI primers were used to build TCR beta libraries. TCRdb re-analysed the multiplex PCR reads in MiXCR, keeping a single row per CDR3 protein. Of 450,000 to 650,000 distinct CDR3 sequences in the sample, about 16% are singletons; the top ten hold about 25%. Time point here: newly diagnosed GD, antithyroid drugs for less than 3 months. PBMCs were the source of the RNA used for TCR sequencing. The authors drew patients from an endocrinology department in Xi'an, China. These data originate in a study of regulatory T cells in long-lasting Graves disease. At the level of the study: New Graves' disease cases had less than 3 months of antithyroid drugs. Study-wide findings and caveats: Persistent disease was associated with favored TRBV28 usage and with favored use of TRBJ1-2 and TRBJ2-5.

In germline, CDR1 is LNHDA, CDR2 SQIVND (reference sequence). The ends were cut back, 0 bases at V and 4 bases at J, with 9 bases in the middle. The CDR3 runs 15 residues. Another study also made use of these data, one on T cells in Graves' hyperthyroidism and ophthalmopathy. In that study: Clonotypes that were expanded in thyroid above 0.001 mostly appeared in blood too.

This TCR was recovered from a woman aged 40-60 years with Graves disease. The chain links TRBV19 to TRBJ2-2; TRBD2 might be the D (6 bases). The material was peripheral blood mononuclear cells (PBMCs), obtained at new diagnosis, from a patient treated with antithyroid drugs. The CDR3 DNA is TGTGCCAGTAGTATAGAGGCCGGGGGCACCGGGGAGCTGTTTTTT. Translating it yields CASSIEAGGTGELFF.